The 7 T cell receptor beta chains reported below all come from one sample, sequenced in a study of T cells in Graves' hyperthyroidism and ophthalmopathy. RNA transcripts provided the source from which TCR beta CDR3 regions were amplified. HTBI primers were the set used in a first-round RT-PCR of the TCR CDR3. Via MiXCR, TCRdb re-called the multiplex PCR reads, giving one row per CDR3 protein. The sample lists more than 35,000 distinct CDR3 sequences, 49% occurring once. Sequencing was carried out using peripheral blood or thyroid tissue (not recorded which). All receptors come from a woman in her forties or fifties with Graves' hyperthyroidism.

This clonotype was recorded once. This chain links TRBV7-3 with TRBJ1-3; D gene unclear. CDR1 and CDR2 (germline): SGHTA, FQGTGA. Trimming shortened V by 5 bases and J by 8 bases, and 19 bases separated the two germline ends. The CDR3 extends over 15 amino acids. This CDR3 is CASSRAGSAGDTIYF. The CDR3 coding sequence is TGTGCCAGCAGCCGGGCCGGGAGCGCCGGAGACACCATATATTTT.

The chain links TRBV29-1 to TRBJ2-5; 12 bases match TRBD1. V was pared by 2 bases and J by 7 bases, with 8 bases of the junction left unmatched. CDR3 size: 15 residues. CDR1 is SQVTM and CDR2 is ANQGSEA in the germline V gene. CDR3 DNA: TGCAGCGTTGAAAGGGGGACAGGGGGCGCGGGGACCCAGTACTTC. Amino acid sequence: CSVERGTGGAGTQYF.

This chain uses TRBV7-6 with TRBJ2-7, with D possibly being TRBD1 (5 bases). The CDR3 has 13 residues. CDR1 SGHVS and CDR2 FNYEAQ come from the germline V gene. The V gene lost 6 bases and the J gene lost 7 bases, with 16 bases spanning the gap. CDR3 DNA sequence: TGTGCCAGCAGTTGGTCTGGGGCCTTGGAGCAGTACTTC. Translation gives CASSWSGALEQYF.

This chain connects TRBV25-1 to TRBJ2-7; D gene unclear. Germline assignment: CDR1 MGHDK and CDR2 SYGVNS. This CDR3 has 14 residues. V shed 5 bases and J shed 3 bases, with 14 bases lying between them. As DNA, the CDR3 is TGTGCCAGCAGTCCGCTATCGGTTGTCTACGAGCAGTACTTC. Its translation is CASSPLSVVYEQYF.

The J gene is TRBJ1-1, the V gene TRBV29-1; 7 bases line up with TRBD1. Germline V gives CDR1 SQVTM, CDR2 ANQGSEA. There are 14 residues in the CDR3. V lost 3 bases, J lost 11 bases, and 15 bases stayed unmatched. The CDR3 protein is CSVEGRRTGARAFF. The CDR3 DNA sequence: TGCAGCGTTGAGGGCCGGCGTACAGGGGCTCGCGCTTTCTTT.

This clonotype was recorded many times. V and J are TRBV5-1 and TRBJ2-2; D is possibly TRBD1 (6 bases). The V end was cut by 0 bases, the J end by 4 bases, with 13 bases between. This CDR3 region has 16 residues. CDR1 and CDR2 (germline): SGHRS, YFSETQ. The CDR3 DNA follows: TGCGCCAGCAGCTTGGGAGTGGGGGCGAGCACCGGGGAGCTGTTTTTT. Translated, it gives CASSLGVGASTGELFF. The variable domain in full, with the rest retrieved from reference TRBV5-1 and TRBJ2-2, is KAGVTQTPRYLIKTRGQQVTLSCSPISGHRSVSWYQQTPGQGLQFLFEYFSETQRNKGNFPGRFSGRQFSNSRSEMNVSTLELGDSALYLCASSLGVGASTGELFFGEGSRLTVL.

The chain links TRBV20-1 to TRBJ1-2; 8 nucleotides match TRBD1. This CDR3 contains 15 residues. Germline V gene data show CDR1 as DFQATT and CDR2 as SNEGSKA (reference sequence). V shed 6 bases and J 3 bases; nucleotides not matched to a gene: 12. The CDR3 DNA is TGCAGTGCCATCAGGGCCGCAGGGGGCGACTATGGCTACACCTTC. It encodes CSAIRAAGGDYGYTF.